A selection of T cell receptor beta chains follows, all from one sample in a study of blood T cells in healthy people across ages. MiXCR, applied by TCRdb to the 5' RACE reads, yields one record per CDR3 protein. The table records 700,000 to 850,000 distinct CDR3 sequences, about 36% of them present only once. Sequenced material: blood. The receptors here all came from a man aged 18 to 30 in good health. The CDR3 runs from the conserved cysteine through the conserved F or W. A D gene is named only where the DNA matches it firmly. The size entry is marked missing in some rows and otherwise reads once, few, many or a size class.

TRBD1	TRBV5-1	TRBJ2-4	few	CASGDGTGENIQYF	TGCGCCAGCGGGGACGGGACAGGGGAAAACATTCAGTACTTC
.	TRBV4-3	TRBJ1-3	few	CASSGGISGNTIYF	TGCGCCAGCAGCGGCGGAATCTCTGGAAACACCATATATTTT
.	TRBV5-1	TRBJ2-7	.	CAKWEGPGYEQYF	TGCGCCAAGTGGGAAGGTCCGGGCTACGAGCAGTACTTC
TRBD2	TRBV12-3/TRBV12-4	TRBJ2-7	.	CASSFAGGGPYEQYF	TGTGCCAGCAGTTTCGCGGGCGGGGGGCCCTACGAGCAGTACTTC
.	TRBV6-5	TRBJ1-4	many	CALNATNEKLFF	TGTGCTCTCAACGCAACTAATGAAAAACTGTTTTTT
.	TRBV12-3/TRBV12-4	TRBJ1-1	few	CASSSQTRGDTEAFF	TGTGCCAGCAGTTCTCAAACTCGTGGGGACACTGAAGCTTTCTTT
.	TRBV20-1	TRBJ2-7	.	CSARPTVNSYEQYF	TGCAGTGCTAGGCCGACAGTAAACTCCTACGAGCAGTACTTC
.	TRBV29-1	TRBJ1-1	.	CSVEDRAAEAFF	TGCAGCGTTGAAGATCGGGCCGCCGAAGCTTTCTTT
.	TRBV7-6	TRBJ1-1	few	CASSLGRRVILEAFF	TGTGCCAGCAGCTTAGGCCGAAGGGTTATACTTGAAGCTTTCTTT
TRBD2	TRBV11-2	TRBJ2-1	.	CASSRSLAANNEQFF	TGTGCCAGCAGCAGGTCACTAGCGGCAAACAATGAGCAGTTCTTC
TRBD1	TRBV7-9	TRBJ2-5	few	CASSLDTLGTGLRETQYF	TGTGCCAGCAGCTTGGACACATTGGGGACAGGGTTGCGAGAGACCCAGTACTTC
.	TRBV20-1	TRBJ2-1	few	CSAREGAGLHSYNEQFF	TGCAGTGCTAGAGAAGGGGCGGGGCTTCACTCCTACAATGAGCAGTTCTTC
TRBD2	TRBV5-5	TRBJ2-7	many	CASSLGLAGNSYEQYF	TGTGCCAGCAGCCTGGGACTAGCGGGGAACTCCTACGAGCAGTACTTC
.	TRBV5-1	TRBJ2-7	.	CASSGDRASSYEQYF	TGCGCCAGCAGCGGGGACCGGGCAAGCTCCTACGAGCAGTACTTC
TRBD1	TRBV4-3	TRBJ2-5	.	CASSQGTGRETQYF	TGCGCCAGCAGCCAAGGGACAGGGCGAGAGACCCAGTACTTC
.	TRBV20-1	TRBJ2-1	.	CSARDSSEGLARNEQFF	TGCAGTGCTAGAGATTCTAGCGAGGGGCTAGCTAGGAATGAGCAGTTCTTC
TRBD1	TRBV10-2	TRBJ2-5	few	CASSESRDRGSTKATQYF	TGCGCCAGCAGTGAGTCACGGGACAGGGGATCCACAAAGGCGACCCAGTACTTC
.	TRBV4-3	TRBJ2-1	many	CASSQDLQGDEQFF	TGCGCCAGCAGCCAAGATTTACAGGGCGATGAGCAGTTCTTC
.	TRBV12-3/TRBV12-4	TRBJ1-2	few	CASSFRDTSGYTF	TGTGCCAGCAGCTTCCGGGACACATCTGGCTACACCTTC
TRBD2	TRBV20-1	TRBJ2-3	.	CSAPGGLAGTTDTQYF	TGCAGTGCCCCAGGCGGACTAGCGGGTACCACAGATACGCAGTATTTT
.	TRBV12-3/TRBV12-4	TRBJ2-3	.	CASSCSRTDTQYF	TGTGCCAGCAGTTGTAGTCGCACAGATACGCAGTATTTT
.	TRBV7-9	TRBJ1-1	.	CASSLAEVMNTEAFF	TGTGCCAGCAGCTTAGCGGAGGTAATGAACACTGAAGCTTTCTTT
.	TRBV6-5	TRBJ2-2	.	CASSSRPGELFF	TGTGCCAGCAGTTCTAGGCCCGGGGAGCTGTTTTTT
TRBD2	TRBV5-1	TRBJ2-1	few	CASSLPRTSGGRDNEQFF	TGCGCCAGCAGCTTGCCCCGGACTAGCGGGGGCCGAGACAATGAGCAGTTCTTC
.	TRBV20-1	TRBJ1-1	.	CSAIPGRRTNTEAFF	TGCAGTGCGATCCCGGGCCGGCGGACGAACACTGAAGCTTTCTTT
TRBD1	TRBV19	TRBJ1-4	.	CASSNRDSPNEKLFF	TGTGCCAGTAGTAACCGGGACAGCCCTAATGAAAAACTGTTTTTT
TRBD2	TRBV6-5	TRBJ2-3	few	CASTQAGDSTDTQYF	TGTGCCAGCACACAGGCGGGGGATAGCACAGATACGCAGTATTTT